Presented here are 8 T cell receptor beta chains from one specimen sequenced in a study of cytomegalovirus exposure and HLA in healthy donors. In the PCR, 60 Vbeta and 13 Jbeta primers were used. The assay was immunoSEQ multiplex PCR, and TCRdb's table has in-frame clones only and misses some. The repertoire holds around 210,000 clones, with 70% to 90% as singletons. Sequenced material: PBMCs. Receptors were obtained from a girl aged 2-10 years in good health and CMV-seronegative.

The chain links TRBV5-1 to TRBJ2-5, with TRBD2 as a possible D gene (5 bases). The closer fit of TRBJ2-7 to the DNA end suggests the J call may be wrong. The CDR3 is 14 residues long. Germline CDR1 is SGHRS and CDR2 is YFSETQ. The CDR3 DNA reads TGCGCCAGCAGCAGGTCTAGCAGCTCCTACGAGCAGTACTTC. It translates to CASSRSSSSYEQYF.

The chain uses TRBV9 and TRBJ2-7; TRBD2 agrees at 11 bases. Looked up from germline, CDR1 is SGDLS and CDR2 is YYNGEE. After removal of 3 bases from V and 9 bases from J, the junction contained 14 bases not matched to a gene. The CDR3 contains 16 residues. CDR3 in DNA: TGTGCCAGCAGCGCCCTGATAGCGGGAGGGCTGGTTGGGCAGTACTTC. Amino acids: CASSALIAGGLVGQYF.

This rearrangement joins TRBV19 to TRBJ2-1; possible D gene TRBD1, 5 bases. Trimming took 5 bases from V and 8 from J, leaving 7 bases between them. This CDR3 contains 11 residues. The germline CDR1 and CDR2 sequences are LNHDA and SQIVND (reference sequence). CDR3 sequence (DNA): TGTGCCAGTAGTCCCAGGGATGAGCAGTTCTTC. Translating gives CASSPRDEQFF.

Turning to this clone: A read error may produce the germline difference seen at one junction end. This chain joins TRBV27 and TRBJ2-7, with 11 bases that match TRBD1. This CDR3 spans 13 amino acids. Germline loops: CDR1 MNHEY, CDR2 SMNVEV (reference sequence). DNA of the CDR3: TGTGCCAACAGTGGGACAGGGGGCTACGAGCAGTACTTC. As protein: CANSGTGGYEQYF.

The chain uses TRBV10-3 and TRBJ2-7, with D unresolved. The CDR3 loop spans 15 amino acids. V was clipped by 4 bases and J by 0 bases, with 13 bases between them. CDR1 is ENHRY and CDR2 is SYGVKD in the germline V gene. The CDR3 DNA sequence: TGTGCCATCAGTGCTATATTAGTTTTCTCCTACGAGCAGTACTTC. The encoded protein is CAISAILVFSYEQYF.

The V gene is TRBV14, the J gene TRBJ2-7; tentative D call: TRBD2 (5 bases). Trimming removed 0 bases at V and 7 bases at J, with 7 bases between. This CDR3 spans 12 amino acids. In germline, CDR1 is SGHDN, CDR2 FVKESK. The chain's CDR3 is CASSQEGGEQYF. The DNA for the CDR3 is TGTGCCAGCAGCCAAGAAGGAGGTGAGCAGTACTTC.

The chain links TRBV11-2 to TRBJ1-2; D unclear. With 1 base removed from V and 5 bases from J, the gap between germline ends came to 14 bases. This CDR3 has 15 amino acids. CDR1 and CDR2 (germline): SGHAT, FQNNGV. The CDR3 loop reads CASSLGGQAGYGYTF. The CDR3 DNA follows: TGTGCCAGCAGCTTAGGCGGCCAGGCGGGGTATGGCTACACCTTC.

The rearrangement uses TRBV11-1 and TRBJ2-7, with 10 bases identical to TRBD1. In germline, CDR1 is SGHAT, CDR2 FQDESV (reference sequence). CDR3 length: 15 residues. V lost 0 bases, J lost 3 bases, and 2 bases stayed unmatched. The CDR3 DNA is TGTGCCAGCAGCTTAGCTCGGGACAGGGGCTACGAGCAGTACTTC. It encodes CASSLARDRGYEQYF.